This T cell receptor beta chain stems from a study of T cells in Graves' hyperthyroidism and ophthalmopathy. TCR beta CDR3 region amplification was performed from RNA transcripts. Using the HTBI primer set, a first-round RT-PCR was run on the TCR CDR3. A single record per CDR3 protein comes from TCRdb applying MiXCR to the multiplex PCR reads. The sample comprises almost 600,000 distinct CDR3 sequences, more than 11% of which are singletons, and more than 5% rests with the top ten. Deletions cut 5 bases from V and 7 bases from J, with 14 bases between. Germline V gene lookup returns CDR1 MDHEN and CDR2 SYDVKM. The CDR3 runs 14 residues.

This clonotype was obtained from a woman aged 25 to 39 with Graves' hyperthyroidism that later progressed to Graves' ophthalmopathy. The chain links TRBV28 to TRBJ1-4; no reliable D call. The sequencing input was blood. The CDR3 sequence is CASSPVVTGEKLFF. The CDR3 DNA reads as TGTGCCAGCAGTCCAGTTGTGACGGGTGAAAAACTGTTTTTT.